This entry describes one T cell receptor (beta chain). Its antigen is not yet known. Base qualities were left out, and no much larger clone turns up one base away. The sample is drawn from a study (dated by TCRdb to the early 2020s). Results and caveats for the whole study, not just this receptor: According to the authors, more investigation is needed, including longitudinal sampling and evaluation of a control group.

For TCR beta sequencing, genomic DNA was taken from unsorted PBMCs, and those PBMCs had been isolated from peripheral blood. Survey-level sequencing on the immunoSEQ platform was used to profile TCR beta chain repertoires. The original methods were these. Repertoire diversity was quantified by the inverse Simpson index, and CDR3 amino acid length spectratypes and V-J pairing frequencies were compared. To annotate clonotypes specific to SARS-CoV-2, CMV, influenza A and EBV, TCR beta CDR3 sequences were compared against VDJdb. TCRdb took this table from immuneACCESS and kept in-frame rearrangements with V and J called. Such tables lack part of the clones; where checked against another copy, unresolved V genes explain under half of the gap, and the rest is unexplained. From that table come the V and J calls and clone size; the DNA was used to work out D and trimming. For this sample the table gives approximately 70,000 clones, of which around 93% were detected only once. The ten largest clones capture under 4.5% of the sample.

There are 16 amino acids in the CDR3, from cysteine to phenylalanine inclusive. Only the CDR3 region is kept as DNA, spanning 48 bases read in frame from base 1. At the junction V is shortened by 3 bases and J by 5 bases; bases outside the gene matches: 5. In the germline V gene (reference sequence), CDR1 corresponds to PRHDT and CDR2 to FYEKMQ. Material for sequencing was PBMCs. The chain links TRBV13 with TRBJ2-3, with TRBD2 identical over 13 junction bases. The sequence was obtained from a man aged 40-49 years with rheumatoid arthritis. The nucleotide sequence reads as follows: TGTGCCAGCAGCTTTTGGACTAGCGGGAGAAAAGATACGCAGTATTTT. It codes for CASSFWTSGRKDTQYF. With all but the CDR3 taken from the reference TRBV13 and TRBJ2-3 genes, the full variable domain is: AAGVIQSPRHLIKEKRETATLKCYPIPRHDTVYWYQQGPGQDPQFLISFYEKMQSDKGSIPDRFSAQQFSDYHSELNMSSLELGDSALYFCASSFWTSGRKDTQYFGPGTRLTVL.